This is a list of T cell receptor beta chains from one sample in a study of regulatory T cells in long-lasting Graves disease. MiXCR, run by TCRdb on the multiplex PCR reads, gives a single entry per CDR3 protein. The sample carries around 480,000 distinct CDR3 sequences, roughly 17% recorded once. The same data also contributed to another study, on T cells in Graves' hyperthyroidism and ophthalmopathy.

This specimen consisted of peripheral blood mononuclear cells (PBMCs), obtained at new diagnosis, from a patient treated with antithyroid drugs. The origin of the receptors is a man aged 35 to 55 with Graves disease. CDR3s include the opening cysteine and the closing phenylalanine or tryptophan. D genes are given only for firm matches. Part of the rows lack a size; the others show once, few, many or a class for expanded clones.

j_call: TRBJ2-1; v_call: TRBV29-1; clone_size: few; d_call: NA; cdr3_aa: CSVTDGRNEQFF; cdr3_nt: TGCAGCGTCACGGACGGTAGAAATGAGCAGTTCTTC
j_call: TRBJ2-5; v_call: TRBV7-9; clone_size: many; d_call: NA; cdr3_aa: CASSVGAKETQYF; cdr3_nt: TGTGCCAGCAGCGTCGGGGCGAAAGAGACCCAGTACTTC
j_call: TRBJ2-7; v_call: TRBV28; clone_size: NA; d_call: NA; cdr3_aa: CAGSLSRYEQYF; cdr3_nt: TGTGCCGGCAGTTTATCCCGTTACGAGCAGTACTTC
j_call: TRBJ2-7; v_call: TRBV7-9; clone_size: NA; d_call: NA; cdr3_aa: CASSHGPGQPGEQYF; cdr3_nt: TGTGCCAGCAGCCACGGGCCAGGACAGCCGGGCGAGCAGTACTTC
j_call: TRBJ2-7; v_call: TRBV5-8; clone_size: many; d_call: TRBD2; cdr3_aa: CASSLSGTSGATYEQYF; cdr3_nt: TGTGCCAGCAGCTTGTCCGGGACTAGCGGGGCAACCTACGAGCAGTACTTC
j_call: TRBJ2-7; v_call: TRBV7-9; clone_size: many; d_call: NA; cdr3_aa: CASSFLAYEQYF; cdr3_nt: TGTGCCAGCAGCTTCCTAGCGTACGAGCAGTACTTC
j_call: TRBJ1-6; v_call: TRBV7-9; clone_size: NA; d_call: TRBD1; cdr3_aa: CASSGGQGARSPLHF; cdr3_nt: TGTGCCAGCAGCGGGGGACAGGGGGCGCGGTCACCCCTCCACTTT
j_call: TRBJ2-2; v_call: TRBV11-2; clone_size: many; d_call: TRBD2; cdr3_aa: CASGGGTPNTGELFF; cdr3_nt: TGTGCCAGCGGGGGGGGGACGCCGAACACCGGGGAGCTGTTTTTT
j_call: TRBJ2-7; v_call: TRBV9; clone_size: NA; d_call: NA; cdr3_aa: CASSASGIPYDEQYF; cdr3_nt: TGTGCCAGCAGCGCATCCGGGATCCCGTACGACGAGCAGTACTTC
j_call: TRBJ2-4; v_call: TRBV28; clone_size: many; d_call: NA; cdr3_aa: CASSHILQGTKNIQYF; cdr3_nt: TGTGCCAGCAGTCACATACTACAGGGAACCAAAAACATTCAGTACTTC
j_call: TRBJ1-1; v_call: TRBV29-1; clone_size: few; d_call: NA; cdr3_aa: CSVDAKNTEAFF; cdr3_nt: TGCAGCGTTGACGCAAAGAACACTGAAGCTTTCTTT
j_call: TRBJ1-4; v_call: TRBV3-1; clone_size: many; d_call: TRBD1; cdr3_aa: CASSQVGGATNEKLFF; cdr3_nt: TGTGCCAGCAGCCAAGTAGGGGGCGCAACTAATGAAAAACTGTTTTTT
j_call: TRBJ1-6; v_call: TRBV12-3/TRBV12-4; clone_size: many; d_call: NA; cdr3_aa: CASSLGGARSYNSPLHF; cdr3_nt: TGTGCCAGCAGTTTAGGAGGGGCGAGGTCCTATAATTCACCCCTCCACTTT
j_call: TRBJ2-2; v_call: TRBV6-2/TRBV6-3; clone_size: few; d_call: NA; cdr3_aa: CASSYSSLPANTGELFF; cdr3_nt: TGTGCCAGCAGTTACTCGAGCCTCCCCGCGAACACCGGGGAGCTGTTTTTT
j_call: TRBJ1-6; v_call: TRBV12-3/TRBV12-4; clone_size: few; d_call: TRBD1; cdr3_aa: CASSFSVPGQGLHF; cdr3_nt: TGTGCCAGCAGTTTTTCCGTCCCGGGACAGGGACTCCACTTT
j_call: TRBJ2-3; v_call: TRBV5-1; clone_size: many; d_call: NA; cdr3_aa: CASSLVRNTDTQYF; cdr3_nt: TGCGCCAGCAGCTTGGTAAGGAACACAGATACGCAGTATTTT
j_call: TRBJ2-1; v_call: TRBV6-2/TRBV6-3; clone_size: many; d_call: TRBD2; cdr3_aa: CASSRGLAGNEQFF; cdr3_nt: TGTGCCAGCAGTAGAGGACTAGCAGGAAATGAGCAGTTCTTC
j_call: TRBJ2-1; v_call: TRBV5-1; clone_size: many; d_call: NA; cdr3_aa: CASSLDRDLSYNEQFF; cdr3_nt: TGCGCCAGCAGCTTGGACCGGGACTTGTCCTACAATGAGCAGTTCTTC
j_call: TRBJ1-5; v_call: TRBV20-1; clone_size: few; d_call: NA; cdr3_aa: CSASGRNNQPQHF; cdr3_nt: TGCAGTGCTAGTGGACGGAATAATCAGCCCCAGCATTTT
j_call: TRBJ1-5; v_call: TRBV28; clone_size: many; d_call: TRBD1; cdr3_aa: CASAGTGTGGQPQHF; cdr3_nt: TGTGCCAGCGCGGGCACCGGGACAGGGGGTCAGCCCCAGCATTTT
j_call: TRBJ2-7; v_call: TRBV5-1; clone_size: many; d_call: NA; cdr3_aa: CASSLSTGAYEQYF; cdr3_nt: TGCGCCAGCAGCTTGTCGACAGGTGCCTACGAGCAGTACTTC
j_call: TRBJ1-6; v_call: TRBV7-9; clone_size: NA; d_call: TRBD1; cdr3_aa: CASSFPGGKNSPLHF; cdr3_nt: TGTGCCAGCAGCTTCCCAGGGGGGAAGAATTCACCCCTCCACTTT
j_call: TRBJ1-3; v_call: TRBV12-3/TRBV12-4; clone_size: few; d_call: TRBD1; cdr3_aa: CASSQPSTGLGNTIYF; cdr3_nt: TGTGCCAGCAGTCAACCATCGACAGGGCTTGGAAACACCATATATTTT
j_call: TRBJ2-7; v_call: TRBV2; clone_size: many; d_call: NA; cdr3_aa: CASSDVDTSSYEQYF; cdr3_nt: TGTGCCAGCAGTGACGTCGACACCAGCTCCTACGAGCAGTACTTC
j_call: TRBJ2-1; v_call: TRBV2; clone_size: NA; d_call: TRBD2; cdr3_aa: CASSERTSGSNEQFF; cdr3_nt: TGTGCCAGCAGTGAGAGGACTAGCGGGAGTAATGAGCAGTTCTTC
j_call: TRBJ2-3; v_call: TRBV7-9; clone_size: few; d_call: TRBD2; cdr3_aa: CASSSGTSGLSDTQYF; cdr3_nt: TGTGCCAGCAGCTCCGGGACTAGCGGTCTCTCAGATACGCAGTATTTT
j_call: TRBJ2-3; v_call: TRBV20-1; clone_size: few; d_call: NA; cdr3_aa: CSASSAGSTDTQYF; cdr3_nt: TGCAGTGCTAGTTCGGCGGGAAGCACAGATACGCAGTATTTT
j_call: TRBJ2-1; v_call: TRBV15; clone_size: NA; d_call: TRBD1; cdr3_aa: CATSREGQGASNEQFF; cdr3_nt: TGTGCCACCAGCAGAGAAGGCCAGGGGGCGAGCAATGAGCAGTTCTTC
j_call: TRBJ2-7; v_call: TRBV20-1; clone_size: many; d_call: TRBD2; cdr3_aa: CSAWEGLANHEQYF; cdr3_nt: TGCAGTGCTTGGGAGGGACTAGCCAACCACGAGCAGTACTTC
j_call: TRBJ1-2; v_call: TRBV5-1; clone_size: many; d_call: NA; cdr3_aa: CASSLETGRGYTF; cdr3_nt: TGCGCCAGCAGCTTGGAAACAGGCCGGGGCTACACCTTC
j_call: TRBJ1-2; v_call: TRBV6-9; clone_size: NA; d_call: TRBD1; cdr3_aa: CASSWGDRASGYTF; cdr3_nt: TGTGCCAGCAGTTGGGGCGACAGGGCCTCTGGCTACACCTTC
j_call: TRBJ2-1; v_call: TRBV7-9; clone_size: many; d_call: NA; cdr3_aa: CASSHLTRSYNEQFF; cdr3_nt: TGTGCCAGCAGCCATCTCACCCGGTCCTACAATGAGCAGTTCTTC
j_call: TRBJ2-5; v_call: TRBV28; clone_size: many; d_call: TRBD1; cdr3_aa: CASSLQGTGGWETQYF; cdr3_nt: TGTGCCAGCAGTTTACAGGGCACAGGGGGTTGGGAGACCCAGTACTTC
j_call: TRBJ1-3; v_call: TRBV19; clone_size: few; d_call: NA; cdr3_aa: CASVAGGPGNTIYF; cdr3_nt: TGTGCCTCGGTCGCCGGGGGCCCTGGAAACACCATATATTTT
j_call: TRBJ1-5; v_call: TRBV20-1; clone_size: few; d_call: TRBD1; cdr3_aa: CSAHPGGLSQPQHF; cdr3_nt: TGCAGTGCTCATCCAGGGGGCTTGAGTCAGCCCCAGCATTTT
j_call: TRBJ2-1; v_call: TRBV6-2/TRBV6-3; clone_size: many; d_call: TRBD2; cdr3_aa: CASLGLIAGSSYNEQFF; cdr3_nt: TGTGCCAGCTTGGGGTTAATAGCGGGATCCTCCTACAATGAGCAGTTCTTC
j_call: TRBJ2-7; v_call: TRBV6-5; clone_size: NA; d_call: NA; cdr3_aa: CASSSADSRIYEQYF; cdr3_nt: TGTGCCAGCAGTTCCGCTGACTCTCGAATTTACGAGCAGTACTTC
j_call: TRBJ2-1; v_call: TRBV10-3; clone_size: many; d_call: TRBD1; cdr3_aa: CAISEGQGPDEQFF; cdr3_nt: TGTGCCATCAGTGAGGGACAGGGGCCCGATGAGCAGTTCTTC
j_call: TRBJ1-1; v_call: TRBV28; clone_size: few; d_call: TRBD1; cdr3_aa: CASRRGQGLLTEAFF; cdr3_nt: TGTGCCAGTAGGAGGGGACAGGGTCTTTTGACTGAAGCTTTCTTT
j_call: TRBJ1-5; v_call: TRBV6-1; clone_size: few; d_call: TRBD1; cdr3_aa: CASSELGQGNNQPQHF; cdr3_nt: TGTGCCAGCAGTGAACTTGGACAGGGGAACAATCAGCCCCAGCATTTT
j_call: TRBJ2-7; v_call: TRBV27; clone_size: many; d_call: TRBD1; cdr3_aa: CASSLGQGTYEQYF; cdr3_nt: TGTGCCAGCAGCCTGGGACAGGGGACTTACGAGCAGTACTTC
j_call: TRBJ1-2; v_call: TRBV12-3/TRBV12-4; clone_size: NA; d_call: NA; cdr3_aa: CASSHSRGYGYTF; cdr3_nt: TGTGCCAGCAGCCACTCGAGGGGGTATGGCTACACCTTC